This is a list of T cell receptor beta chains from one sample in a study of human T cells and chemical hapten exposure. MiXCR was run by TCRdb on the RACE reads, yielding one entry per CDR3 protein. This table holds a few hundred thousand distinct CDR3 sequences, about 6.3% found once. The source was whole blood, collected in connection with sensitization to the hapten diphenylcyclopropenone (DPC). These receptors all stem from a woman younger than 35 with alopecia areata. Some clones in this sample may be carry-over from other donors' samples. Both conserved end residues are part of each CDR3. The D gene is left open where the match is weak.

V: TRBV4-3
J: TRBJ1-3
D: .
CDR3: CASSPISRAGNTIYF

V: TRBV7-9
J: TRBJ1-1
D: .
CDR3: CASSPPNRLGRDTEAFF

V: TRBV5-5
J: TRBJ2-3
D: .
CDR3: CASGERRADTQYF

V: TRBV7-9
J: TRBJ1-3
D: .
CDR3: CASRSINPSGNTIYF

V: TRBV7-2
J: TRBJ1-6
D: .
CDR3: CASSLVSGGNSPLHF

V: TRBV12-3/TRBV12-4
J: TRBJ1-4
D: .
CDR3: CASSHGQNNEKLFF

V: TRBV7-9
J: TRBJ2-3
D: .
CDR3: CASSLYDVGPDTQYF

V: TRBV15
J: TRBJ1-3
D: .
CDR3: CATSRAGNSGNTIYF

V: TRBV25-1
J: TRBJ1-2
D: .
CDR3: CASSERLQGEGYTF

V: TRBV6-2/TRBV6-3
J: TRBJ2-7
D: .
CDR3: CASSYNEAYEQYF

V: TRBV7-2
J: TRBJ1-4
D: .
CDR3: CASSLGVQGRNEKLFF